This is a list of T cell receptor beta chains from one sample in a study of T cells in localized non-small cell lung cancer. This table comes from immunoSEQ multiplex PCR, and its TCRdb copy is limited to in-frame clones, with some not included. The repertoire holds roughly 26,000 clones, with less than 95% as singletons. Specimen: peripheral blood, collected before any cancer treatment. The origin of the receptors is a female donor aged 60 or older with stage II squamous cell lung carcinoma. Each CDR3 is given with its conserved first and last residue. Fields, in order: V gene, CDR3 protein.

V gene: TRBV5-5; CDR3 protein: CASSYLALAGRKETQYF
V gene: TRBV18; CDR3 protein: CASSYTATDTQYF
V gene: TRBV5-6; CDR3 protein: CASSPPGLVYGYTF
V gene: TRBV27; CDR3 protein: CASSQQGHYGYTF
V gene: TRBV4-1; CDR3 protein: CASSQNNEQFF
V gene: TRBV13; CDR3 protein: CASSPRRNEQYF
V gene: TRBV5-1; CDR3 protein: CASSSWVSGGSYEQYF
V gene: TRBV30; CDR3 protein: CAWSPARELNEQFF
V gene: TRBV5-1; CDR3 protein: CASSFITGYEQYF
V gene: TRBV27; CDR3 protein: CASAERSRQGNTIYF
V gene: TRBV7-9; CDR3 protein: CASSSGGAADTQYF
V gene: TRBV4-2; CDR3 protein: CASSQLTGQGNTF
V gene: TRBV9; CDR3 protein: CASSVGVGQVEGYTF
V gene: TRBV25-1; CDR3 protein: CASSNWGGSTDTQYF
V gene: TRBV7-3; CDR3 protein: CASSQSGSRKDTQYF
V gene: TRBV21-1; CDR3 protein: CASSNRGDLEAFF
V gene: TRBV5-5; CDR3 protein: CASSPSSLLSGNTIYF
V gene: TRBV4-3; CDR3 protein: CASSRQKVDRNSYEQYF
V gene: TRBV2; CDR3 protein: CASSRGTSSTDTQYF
V gene: TRBV5-6; CDR3 protein: CASSFYRLINSNQPQHF
V gene: TRBV2; CDR3 protein: CASRASWDTGDEQYF
V gene: TRBV19; CDR3 protein: CASNLRDTFFYGYTF
V gene: TRBV13; CDR3 protein: CASSPLVGVGSYNSPLHF
V gene: TRBV19; CDR3 protein: CATGASYEQYF
V gene: TRBV6-6; CDR3 protein: CASIGGLTQEQYF
V gene: TRBV11-2; CDR3 protein: CASSGGFSGVYEQYF
V gene: TRBV6-1; CDR3 protein: CASSEGDRGLRGYTF
V gene: TRBV7-2; CDR3 protein: CASSLTAGEGEQFF
V gene: TRBV27; CDR3 protein: CASSLGDTSYNEQFF
V gene: TRBV12-2; CDR3 protein: CASRSKQDYGTSVHEQYF
V gene: TRBV7-9; CDR3 protein: CASSGGTASNSPLHF
V gene: TRBV6-5; CDR3 protein: CASSYSGTGYGELFF
V gene: TRBV7-6; CDR3 protein: CASSLTQLGTGTEAFF